These T cell receptor beta chains were read from a single sample in a study of beta chain features in type 1 diabetes. The method was immunoSEQ multiplex PCR; TCRdb's version includes in-frame clones alone and lacks a portion of them. The data hold 100,000 to 150,000 clones, with around a sixth observed a single time. Sequenced input: central memory CD4+ T cells from blood. These receptors originate from a man aged 18 to 29 with type 1 diabetes. Each CDR3 is given with its conserved first and last residue. Each record gives: clone size, J gene, D gene, V gene, CDR3 protein, CDR3 DNA. The D gene is left open where the match is weak. Clone size is given for some rows only: seen once, a few or many times, or a class if the clone is expanded.

few TRBJ2-2 TRBD2 TRBV5-1 CASSSTGTKNTGELFF TGCGCCAGCAGCTCAACCGGGACTAAGAACACCGGGGAGCTGTTTTTT
. TRBJ2-1 . TRBV18 CASSPASRSYNEQFF TGTGCCAGCTCACCAGCTAGCAGATCCTACAATGAGCAGTTCTTC
medium-sized TRBJ2-1 . TRBV14 CASSQVWINEQFF TGTGCCAGCAGCCAAGTCTGGATAAATGAGCAGTTCTTC
few TRBJ2-7 . TRBV29-1 CSVGADREQYF TGCAGCGTTGGGGCGGACAGAGAGCAGTACTTC
few TRBJ1-2 . TRBV20-1 CSASPPYGYTF TGCAGTGCTAGTCCACCGTATGGCTACACCTTC
few TRBJ2-1 TRBD2 TRBV14 CASSSSGTSGLRFF TGTGCCAGCAGCTCTTCCGGGACTAGCGGTTTGCGGTTCTTC
few TRBJ2-1 TRBD1 TRBV5-6 CASSLPTPGQGINEQFF TGTGCCAGCAGCTTGCCGACACCGGGACAGGGTATCAATGAGCAGTTCTTC
few TRBJ1-2 . TRBV6-5 CASSYGQDNYGYTF TGTGCCAGCAGTTATGGGCAGGATAACTATGGCTACACCTTC
few TRBJ1-5 . TRBV27 CASSLGQGFYQPQHF TGTGCCAGCAGTTTAGGGCAGGGATTTTATCAGCCCCAGCATTTT
. TRBJ2-7 TRBD1 TRBV15 CATSREFTTGNSYEQYF TGTGCCACCAGCAGAGAGTTCACGACAGGGAATTCCTACGAGCAGTACTTC
. TRBJ2-1 . TRBV5-4 CASSLLRDEQFF TGTGCCAGCAGCTTACTCCGGGATGAGCAGTTCTTC
. TRBJ2-3 TRBD2 TRBV5-6 CASRKLAGGISTDTQYF TGTGCCAGCAGGAAACTAGCGGGAGGTATTAGCACAGATACGCAGTATTTT
. TRBJ2-5 . TRBV30 CAWSHSGQETQYF TGTGCCTGGAGCCATAGCGGTCAAGAGACCCAGTACTTC
many TRBJ2-3 TRBD1 TRBV7-9 CASSLRGQGILDTQYF TGTGCCAGCAGCCTCCGGGGACAGGGAATTTTAGATACGCAGTATTTT
. TRBJ2-5 . TRBV5-1 CASSWTTGQPGTQYF TGCGCCAGCAGCTGGACAACCGGACAGCCAGGGACCCAGTACTTC
few TRBJ2-4 . TRBV11-2 CASSHGQIKNIQYF TGTGCCAGCAGCCACGGACAGATCAAAAACATTCAGTACTTC
few TRBJ2-5 TRBD2 TRBV4-2 CASSHVNSGGAGETQYF TGTGCCAGCAGCCATGTGAATAGCGGGGGGGCTGGAGAGACCCAGTACTTC
. TRBJ2-7 TRBD2 TRBV25-1 CASSDRGTRIYEQYF TGTGCCAGCAGCGATCGAGGGACTAGAATCTACGAGCAGTACTTC
. TRBJ2-7 . TRBV2 CASSELSVPLSEQYF TGTGCCAGCAGTGAACTATCTGTTCCCTTGTCCGAGCAGTACTTC
. TRBJ2-5 . TRBV20-1 CSARVYETQYF TGCAGTGCTAGAGTGTACGAGACCCAGTACTTC
. TRBJ1-1 TRBD1 TRBV10-3 CAIRTTGAATEAFF TGTGCCATCAGGACGACAGGGGCCGCGACTGAAGCTTTCTTT
. TRBJ2-3 TRBD2 TRBV7-3 CASSFGLAGDTQYF TGTGCCAGCAGCTTCGGTCTAGCGGGGGATACGCAGTATTTT
few TRBJ2-1 . TRBV11-3 CASSPFIAPYNEQFF TGTGCCAGCAGCCCCTTTATAGCACCGTACAATGAGCAGTTCTTC
. TRBJ1-4 . TRBV28 CASTRVVLNEKLFF TGTGCCAGCACCAGGGTGGTCCTTAATGAAAAACTGTTTTTT
. TRBJ2-2 . TRBV19 CASYRDLGGELFF TGTGCCAGCTACAGGGACTTGGGCGGGGAGCTGTTTTTT
few TRBJ2-1 TRBD1 TRBV7-2 CASSTRQGASYNEQFF TGTGCCAGCAGCACCCGACAGGGTGCCTCCTACAATGAGCAGTTCTTC
many TRBJ2-5 TRBD1 TRBV29-1 CSVWAQGQETQYF TGCAGCGTGTGGGCACAGGGGCAAGAGACCCAGTACTTC
. TRBJ2-5 . TRBV6-1 CASSVSTRRVRQETQYF TGTGCCAGCAGTGTTTCAACTAGGAGGGTTCGGCAAGAGACCCAGTACTTC
few TRBJ1-2 . TRBV6-5 CASSYSRFANYGYTF TGTGCCAGCAGTTACTCTAGGTTCGCTAACTATGGCTACACCTTC
many TRBJ1-2 . TRBV2 CARRLTANYGYTF TGTGCCAGAAGACTTACAGCTAACTATGGCTACACCTTC
. TRBJ2-5 TRBD1 TRBV18 CASSPQTGSVQETQYF TGTGCCAGCTCACCCCAGACAGGGTCAGTCCAAGAGACCCAGTACTTC
few TRBJ2-5 TRBD1 TRBV5-6 CASSFDRGLQETQYF TGTGCCAGCAGCTTTGACAGGGGCCTTCAAGAGACCCAGTACTTC
few TRBJ2-7 . TRBV29-1 CSYRSGPSGEQYF TGCAGCTACCGTTCGGGTCCCTCGGGCGAGCAGTACTTC
. TRBJ2-5 TRBD2 TRBV5-1 CASSSGAIQETQYF TGCGCCAGCAGTAGCGGGGCGATCCAAGAGACCCAGTACTTC